These 25 T cell receptor beta chains came from one sample sequenced in a study of regulatory T cells in long-lasting Graves disease. The time point was: newly diagnosed GD, antithyroid drugs for less than 3 months. The authors made the TCR library using RNA they extracted from PBMCs. Through Arm-PCR of CDR3 regions and iRepertoire HTBI primers, TCR beta libraries were built. TCRdb reprocessed the multiplex PCR reads with MiXCR, giving one entry per CDR3 protein. The sample records 550,000 to 600,000 distinct CDR3 sequences, more than 15% being singletons. These data also formed part of another study, on T cells in Graves' hyperthyroidism and ophthalmopathy.

The source material was peripheral blood mononuclear cells (PBMCs), sampled at new diagnosis, from a patient treated with antithyroid drugs. The receptors shown here come from a man between 18 and 35 years old with Graves disease.

This clonotype showed up many times. V is TRBV12-3 or TRBV12-4 and J is TRBJ2-5; TRBD1 is a possible D gene (5 bases). This CDR3 is 13 amino acids long. The ends were cut back, 6 bases at V and 7 bases at J, with 15 bases in the middle. The CDR3 sequence: CASSPDSPRTQYF. The CDR3 DNA reads TGTGCCAGCAGCCCCGACAGCCCCAGGACCCAGTACTTC.

This clonotype came up many times. V gene TRBV30 combines with J gene TRBJ2-1; D perhaps matches TRBD1 (5 bases). CDR3 length equals 13 residues. V lost 4 bases and J 1 base, leaving 8 bases between the germline ends. The germline gives CDR1 GTSNPN, CDR2 SVGIG (reference sequence). The DNA of the CDR3 is TGTGCCTGGAACGCAGGGTCCTACAATGAGCAGTTCTTC. It translates to CAWNAGSYNEQFF.

The V gene is TRBV13, the J gene TRBJ1-4; D unclear. Germline V gives CDR1 PRHDT, CDR2 FYEKMQ (reference sequence). The V gene lost 5 bases and the J gene lost 0 bases, with 7 bases spanning the gap. The CDR3 covers 14 residues. This CDR3 is CASSPATTNEKLFF. DNA for the CDR3: TGTGCCAGCAGCCCCGCCACAACTAATGAAAAACTGTTTTTT.

This clonotype was seen a few times. This chain connects TRBV7-9 to TRBJ2-7; TRBD1 matches at 10 bases. Trimming at V came to 6 bases and at J to 7 bases, leaving 9 bases not matched to a gene. This CDR3 is 14 amino acids long. Per germline, CDR1 SEHNR and CDR2 FQNEAQ (reference sequence). The CDR3 reads CASSWGTGDWEQYF. The CDR3 bases are TGTGCCAGCAGTTGGGGGACAGGGGATTGGGAGCAGTACTTC. The whole variable domain, remainder taken from reference TRBV7-9 and TRBJ2-7, is DTGVSQNPRHKITKRGQNVTFRCDPISEHNRLYWYRQTLGQGPEFLTYFQNEAQLEKSRLLSDRFSAERPKGSFSTLEIQRTEQGDSAMYLCASSWGTGDWEQYFGPGTRLTVT.

This clonotype was picked up a small number of times. The rearrangement links TRBV19 to TRBJ1-6, with D maybe TRBD1 (6 bases). The V end was cut by 10 bases, the J end by 9 bases, with 16 bases between. CDR3 size: 13 residues. The V gene's germline CDR1 is LNHDA and CDR2 SQIVND (reference sequence). As DNA, the CDR3 is TGTGCCACCCGAAAGGGGGAGGGTTCACCCCTCCACTTT. Residues: CATRKGEGSPLHF.

The chain couples TRBV30 to TRBJ2-5; D might be TRBD2 (5 bases). CDR1 and CDR2 (germline): GTSNPN, SVGIG (reference sequence). The V end lost 0 bases, the J end lost 7 bases, and 12 bases lay between the germline ends. The CDR3 length is 13 residues. CDR3 coding DNA: TGTGCCTGGAGTGTACTGGGAGCCGGGACCCAGTACTTC. It codes for CAWSVLGAGTQYF. Full variable domain (outside the CDR3, taken from reference TRBV30 and TRBJ2-5): SQTIHQWPATLVQPVGSPLSLECTVEGTSNPNLYWYRQAAGRGLQLLFYSVGIGQISSEVPQNLSASRPQDRQFILSSKKLLLSDSGFYLCAWSVLGAGTQYFGPGTRLLVL.

As for this clonotype: A read error may be the cause here, since a much bigger clone is one base away. The chain uses TRBV29-1 and TRBJ2-1; D gene ambiguous. Trimming shortened V by 5 bases and J by 10 bases, and 12 bases separated the two germline ends. Germline loops: CDR1 SQVTM, CDR2 ANQGSEA. The CDR3 has 11 amino acids. This chain's CDR3 is CSVSGRNEQFF. The CDR3 coding sequence is TGCAGCGTTTCAGGTCGGAACGAGCAGTTCTTC.

The sample holds many counts of this clonotype. An end of the junction differs from the germline gene, which may be a read error. J is TRBJ2-1 and V is TRBV7-7; the match to TRBD2 covers 10 bases. The CDR3 totals 15 residues. Germline V CDR1 and CDR2: SSHAT, FNYEAQ (reference sequence). The CDR3 sequence: CASSLSGRADNEQFF. The CDR3 region has the DNA TGTGCTAGCAGCTTGAGCGGGAGGGCGGATAATGAGCAGTTCTTC.

Ten or more counts support this clonotype. The chain employs TRBV7-3 and TRBJ2-1; a possible D gene is TRBD2 (5 bases). From germline, CDR1 is SGHTA and CDR2 FQGTGA. The CDR3 covers 15 residues. Trimming left V 5 bases short and J 4 bases short, with 15 bases between. CDR3: CASSPRRGQYNEQFF. The CDR3 DNA sequence: TGTGCCAGCAGCCCTAGACGCGGGCAATACAATGAGCAGTTCTTC.

This clonotype was seen ten or more times. The chain carries TRBV6-1 and TRBJ2-1; D not resolved. CDR1 and CDR2 from the germline V gene are MNHNS and SASEGT. The ends were cut back, 6 bases at V and 0 bases at J, with 12 bases in the middle. The CDR3 has 15 residues. The CDR3 loop is CASSPDRSSYNEQFF. The DNA for the CDR3 is TGTGCCAGCAGCCCGGATAGGAGCTCCTACAATGAGCAGTTCTTC.

This clonotype appeared many times. This sequence joins TRBV2 and TRBJ2-7; D gene uncertain. CDR1 is SNHLY, CDR2 FYNNEI, per germline. The CDR3 has 15 residues. Deletions cut 5 bases from V and 7 bases from J, with 21 bases between. Here the CDR3 DNA reads TGTGCCAGCAGTATCGACCGCCGAGACGGGTCGGAGCAGTACTTC. This sequence encodes CASSIDRRDGSEQYF.

This clonotype showed up many times. The chain is built from TRBV28 and TRBJ2-1, with TRBD2 identical over 14 bases. The CDR3 loop spans 16 amino acids. CDR1 is MDHEN, CDR2 SYDVKM, per germline. V shed 7 bases and J 9 bases; nucleotides not matched to a gene: 11. The CDR3 protein is CASNSGTSGRGSEQFF. The CDR3 DNA reads as TGTGCCAGCAATTCCGGGACTAGCGGGAGAGGTAGTGAGCAGTTCTTC. Supplemented by reference TRBV28 and TRBJ2-1, the full variable domain reads DVKVTQSSRYLVKRTGEKVFLECVQDMDHENMFWYRQDPGLGLRLIYFSYDVKMKEKGDIPEGYSVSREKKERFSLILESASTNQTSMYLCASNSGTSGRGSEQFFGPGTRLTVL.

This clonotype has a count of ten or more. One end of the junction does not line up with germline, which may come from a read error. The chain combines TRBV30 with TRBJ2-1; 7 nucleotides match TRBD2. The CDR3 is 11 amino acids. Germline V gene sequence: CDR1 GTSNPN, CDR2 SVGIG (reference sequence). Here the CDR3 DNA reads TGTGCCTGGAGTGTGATGGGACTAACAGTCTTC. Encoded protein: CAWSVMGLTVF. The entire variable domain, with the rest obtained from reference TRBV30 and TRBJ2-1, is as follows: SQTIHQWPATLVQPVGSPLSLECTVEGTSNPNLYWYRQAAGRGLQLLFYSVGIGQISSEVPQNLSASRPQDRQFILSSKKLLLSDSGFYLCAWSVMGLTVFGPGTRLTVL.

The J gene is TRBJ2-1, the V gene TRBV7-2; 8 positions match TRBD2. Germline CDR1 is SGHTA and CDR2 is FQGNSA. The CDR3 is 16 residues long. Trimming removed 2 bases from V and 1 base from J; junction bases left unmatched: 4. The CDR3 protein is CASSLYSSGSYNEQFF. CDR3 nucleotides: TGTGCCAGCAGCTTATACTCTAGCGGGTCCTACAATGAGCAGTTCTTC.

The chain is built from TRBV14 and TRBJ2-7; 8 bases agree with TRBD1. The junction had 6 bases not matched to a gene; V was cut back by 3 bases and J by 5 bases. Germline V gene data show CDR1 as SGHDN and CDR2 as FVKESK. The CDR3 consists of 14 residues. As DNA, the CDR3 is TGTGCCAGCAGCCAGCTGGACAGGGAGCACGAGCAGTACTTC. Protein product: CASSQLDREHEQYF.

The CDR3 region is CASSSYGTRDTEAFF. As DNA, the CDR3 is TGCGCCAGCAGCTCGTATGGAACCCGAGACACTGAAGCTTTCTTT. V is TRBV5-1 and J is TRBJ1-1, with no clear D. CDR1 and CDR2 from the germline V gene are SGHRS and YFSETQ. V lost 3 bases and J lost 3, with 15 bases in between. The CDR3 totals 15 residues.

In this sample, this clonotype turned up many times. This chain joins TRBV5-1 and TRBJ2-5; a weak D match, TRBD2 (7 bases). The germline CDR1 and CDR2 sequences are SGHRS and YFSETQ. This CDR3 spans 14 amino acids. V was trimmed by 3 bases and J by 4 bases, leaving 13 bases between them. The CDR3 protein is CASSSTGRGETQYF. The CDR3 DNA sequence: TGCGCCAGCAGCTCCACAGGGAGGGGAGAGACCCAGTACTTC. Full variable domain (missing parts from reference TRBV5-1 and TRBJ2-5): KAGVTQTPRYLIKTRGQQVTLSCSPISGHRSVSWYQQTPGQGLQFLFEYFSETQRNKGNFPGRFSGRQFSNSRSEMNVSTLELGDSALYLCASSSTGRGETQYFGPGTRLLVL.

This clonotype appeared a few times. The CDR3 here is CASSLEAGRGGIRNEQFF. Written as DNA, the CDR3 is TGCGCCAGCAGCTTGGAGGCCGGGAGGGGGGGGATCCGCAATGAGCAGTTCTTC. The V and J genes are TRBV5-1 and TRBJ2-1; 8 bases line up with TRBD2. Germline V CDR1 and CDR2: SGHRS, YFSETQ. V dropped 0 bases and J dropped 6; count of bases not matched to a gene: 14. The CDR3 spans 18 residues.

This clonotype was observed many times. The chain joins TRBV20-1 to TRBJ2-5; D remains ambiguous. The CDR3 totals 15 residues. The germline gives CDR1 DFQATT, CDR2 SNEGSKA (reference sequence). Between the trimmed V and J ends, which lost 3 bases and 2 bases, there was a span of 16 bases. The CDR3 protein is CSARSVGSYQETQYF. CDR3 DNA: TGCAGTGCTAGGTCTGTGGGCTCGTATCAAGAGACCCAGTACTTC.

For this clonotype: A junction end diverges from the germline sequence, so it may reflect a read error. The chain recombines TRBV5-1 with TRBJ1-5, with a weak D call TRBD1 (6 bases). The length of the CDR3 is 15 residues. From germline, CDR1 is SGHRS and CDR2 YFSETQ. The CDR3: CASSLGTREDQPQHF. For the CDR3, the DNA is TGTGCCAGCAGCTTGGGGACAAGGGAGGATCAGCCCCAGCATTTT.

Regarding this clonotype: A read error may be the cause here, since a much bigger clone is one base away. This chain joins TRBV7-9 and TRBJ2-3; no clear D. Trimming pared 5 bases from V and 3 bases from J, leaving 9 bases between. The germline V gene has CDR1 SEHNR and CDR2 FQNEAQ (reference sequence). This CDR3 is 13 amino acids long. CDR3 coding DNA: TGTGCCAGCAGCCTTACTATTACAGATACGCAGTATTTT. Protein sequence: CASSLTITDTQYF.

Many counts were recorded for this clonotype. This sequence joins TRBV12-3 or TRBV12-4 and TRBJ1-5; TRBD1 is a possible D gene (5 bases). CDR3 length: 13 residues. V was trimmed by 5 bases and J by 4 bases, leaving 9 bases between them. The CDR3: CASSPGLNQPQHF. Here the CDR3 DNA reads TGTGCCAGCAGTCCAGGGCTAAATCAGCCCCAGCATTTT.

This clonotype has a handful of counts. V usage is TRBV4-1 and J usage is TRBJ2-1, with 9 positions matching TRBD1. CDR1 MGHRA and CDR2 YSYEKL come from the germline V gene. This CDR3 contains 15 residues. V shed 5 bases, J shed 2 bases, and the junction held 4 bases outside the gene matches. The CDR3 sequence is CASSVQGAAYNEQFF. The CDR3 nucleotides read TGCGCCAGCAGCGTACAGGGGGCGGCCTACAATGAGCAGTTCTTC.

This clonotype was found many times. The chain carries TRBV13 and TRBJ1-1; possibly TRBD1 for D (5 bases). Between the trimmed V and J ends, which lost 0 bases and 5 bases, there was a span of 13 bases. Germline lookup yields CDR1 PRHDT and CDR2 FYEKMQ (reference sequence). The CDR3 is 15 amino acids. CDR3 sequence (DNA): TGTGCCAGCAGCTTAGGCCCAGGGAGGGGTACTGAAGCTTTCTTT. As protein: CASSLGPGRGTEAFF. Complete variable domain (other parts from reference TRBV13 and TRBJ1-1): AAGVIQSPRHLIKEKRETATLKCYPIPRHDTVYWYQQGPGQDPQFLISFYEKMQSDKGSIPDRFSAQQFSDYHSELNMSSLELGDSALYFCASSLGPGRGTEAFFGQGTRLTVV.

DNA of the CDR3: TGCGCCAGCAGCATGACAGGGTCGGGTACTGAAGCTTTCTTT. It yields the protein CASSMTGSGTEAFF. The chain carries TRBV5-1 and TRBJ1-1, with 7 bases lining up with TRBD1. Per germline, CDR1 SGHRS and CDR2 YFSETQ. J was trimmed by 5 bases and V by 4 bases; bases with no gene match: 8. The CDR3 has 14 amino acids.